The clone carrying this TCR beta chain has just a few counts. These data originate in a study of cytomegalovirus exposure and HLA in healthy donors. A multiplex PCR was run with 60 Vbeta primers and 13 Jbeta primers. Some clones are missing from TCRdb's copy, which holds only in-frame ones; the method was immunoSEQ multiplex PCR. The profile shows approximately 150,000 clones, just under 85% of them singletons. Each donor's status was that of a healthy bone marrow donor. In nominal health when sampled, donors likely had unrecorded immune exposures nonetheless. Sequencing was done on a sample of PBMCs. The sequence derives from a woman aged 40-49 years in good health and CMV-seronegative.

CDR3 sequence reads: CASSYWGQEVYGYTF. CDR3 DNA: TGTGCCAGCAGTTATTGGGGACAGGAAGTCTATGGCTACACCTTC. This rearrangement joins TRBV6-5 to TRBJ1-2; 8 bases line up with TRBD1. V gave up 3 bases and J gave up 4 bases; unmatched junction bases: 7. The CDR3 loop spans 15 amino acids. From germline, CDR1 is MNHEY and CDR2 SVGAGI.